This T cell receptor beta chain was identified during a study of blood T cell repertoires in COVID-19. Study summary: Acute and convalescent COVID-19 specimens originated in the United States, Italy and Spain. Sample material is recorded as cDNA or gDNA derived from T cells, B-cell-depleted T cells, or PBMCs.

In the authors' methods: Reference gene primer amplification in the assay estimated nucleated cell counts. Assay used: immunoSEQ multiplex PCR; TCRdb lists only in-frame clones, some missing. V and J calls and clone size come straight from that table; D and trimming were deduced from the DNA. Found here are tens of thousands of clones, 65% to 90% of them singletons; the top ten hold around 15%. The CDR3 contains 16 residues. Germline CDR1 reads SEHNR; CDR2 reads FQNEAQ (reference sequence). V lost 5 bases to trimming and J lost 4 bases, with 19 bases between them. The chain couples TRBV7-9 to TRBJ2-3; weak D call: TRBD1 (5 bases). The sequence came from a man older than 75 with active COVID-19. Sequenced input: peripheral blood. CDR3 nucleotides: TGTGCCAGCAGCCCCCGAAAGGGGTCCATAGCAGATACGCAGTATTTT. It codes for CASSPRKGSIADTQYF.